This record covers a single TCR beta chain. This sample was taken from a study of graft-versus-host responses after intestinal transplantation. Sequencing used immunoSEQ multiplex PCR; TCRdb keeps in-frame clones, though not all of them. The sample holds roughly 25,000 clones; about 39% are singletons and the top ten take over 0.55%. The CDR3 is 15 residues long. Trimming at V came to 3 bases and at J to 8 bases, leaving 7 bases not matched to a gene. Germline V gene lookup returns CDR1 MRHNA and CDR2 SNTAGT. Regarding the study as a whole: Analysis identified GvH clones in recipient marrow, with some appearing first in ileum or blood.

Irradiated, violet-dye-labeled stimulators (roughly 200,000) were plated alongside roughly 200,000 CFSE-labeled responders. At the end of the reaction, proliferating CFSE-low CD3+CD4+ and CD3+CD8+ responders were sorted. The chain links TRBV6-4 to TRBJ1-2; 12 bases match TRBD1. The receptor's source is a human patient who received an intestinal transplant. Sample: alloreactive CD4+ T cells from a mixed lymphocyte reaction culture, taken before intestinal transplant. Documented subset: CFSE-low proliferating T cells sorted from approximately 6-day pre-transplant mixed lymphocyte reaction (GvH or HvG direction). CDR3 coding DNA: TGTGCCAGCAGTGAGGTGGGACAGGGGGCGTTCGGCTACACCTTC. It is translated as CASSEVGQGAFGYTF.